This paragraph covers one TCR beta chain sequence. Its antigen is still unknown. The data belong to a study of cytomegalovirus exposure and HLA in healthy donors. The germline V and J ends were trimmed by 6 bases and 0 bases, with 5 bases remaining between them. Germline CDR1 and CDR2: MNHEY and SVGAGI. The CDR3 contains 12 residues. Broader study findings: As immune exposure information, only CMV serostatus was available. Relative to equally common others, HLA-associated TCR beta chains showed greater clonal expansion in a later analysis. Fewer N-insertions (relative to the roughly 660-donor mean) were reportedly seen in an Asian-associated ancestry cluster in a later analysis.

In the PCR, 60 Vbeta and 13 Jbeta primers were used. Profiled with immunoSEQ multiplex PCR; TCRdb holds only in-frame clones, not every one. This sample has approximately 140,000 clones, with around 83% found just once. Sequencing was done on a sample of PBMCs. The sequence came from a girl aged 2-10 years in good health and CMV-seronegative. The chain has TRBV6-5 and TRBJ1-1; D call uncertain. CDR3 nucleotide sequence: TGTGCCAGCAGGCAGATGAACACTGAAGCTTTCTTT. Residues: CASRQMNTEAFF.